A selection of T cell receptor beta chains follows, all from one sample in a study of blood T cell repertoires in COVID-19. Profiling relied on immunoSEQ multiplex PCR, and the TCRdb table lists in-frame clones only, not all of them. The sample has 140,000 to 150,000 clones; roughly 88% are singletons. Sequencing was carried out using PBMCs or T cells enriched from blood (not recorded which). These receptors came from a man aged 45 to 65 who had recovered from COVID-19. The CDR3 runs from the conserved cysteine through the conserved F or W. The order of the fields is D gene, J gene, clone size, V gene, CDR3 DNA, CDR3 protein. A D gene is named only where the DNA matches it firmly. Expanded clones are given a class, and other clones once, few, many or no size at all.

TRBD2 TRBJ2-7 . TRBV6-2/TRBV6-3 TGTGCCAGCAGCCGAGGACTAGCGTACACCGAATCCTACGAGCAGTACTTC CASSRGLAYTESYEQYF
. TRBJ1-5 . TRBV21-1 TGTGCCAGCAGCAAACCAGGGGCCGCCACGTATAGCAATCAGCCCCAGCATTTT CASSKPGAATYSNQPQHF
TRBD2 TRBJ2-3 . TRBV3-1/TRBV3-2 TGTGCCAGCACGAGGACGGGGGGAGATACGCAGTATTTT CASTRTGGDTQYF
. TRBJ1-2 . TRBV5-1 TGCGCCAGCAAAGGACAAGGTGGGGGGAACTATGGCTACACCTTC CASKGQGGGNYGYTF
TRBD1 TRBJ1-1 . TRBV19 TGTGCCAGTAGTATGGGACAGGGGAACACTGAAGCTTTCTTT CASSMGQGNTEAFF
TRBD1 TRBJ1-1 . TRBV6-5 TGTGCCAGCAGTCTACAGGGGGACGGGAACACTGAAGCTTTCTTT CASSLQGDGNTEAFF
TRBD1 TRBJ1-5 . TRBV28 TGTGCCAGCAGTCTTACCGGGACAGGGGCCTCTCAGCCCCAGCATTTT CASSLTGTGASQPQHF
TRBD1 TRBJ1-2 . TRBV7-8 TGTGCCAGCAGCTCCTACAGGGGTTCGATAGCCGGCTACACCTTC CASSSYRGSIAGYTF
. TRBJ1-1 . TRBV7-2 TGTGCCAGCAGCCCCCCCAGACAGACGGACACTGAAGCTTTCTTT CASSPPRQTDTEAFF
TRBD1 TRBJ1-2 . TRBV4-3 TGCGCCAGCAGTCGAAGTGGGACAGGGGTTGGCTACACCTTC CASSRSGTGVGYTF
TRBD1 TRBJ2-2 . TRBV4-2 TGTGCCAGCAGCCCGGGACAGGGCCCCACCGGGGAGCTGTTTTTT CASSPGQGPTGELFF
. TRBJ1-1 once TRBV7-9 TGTGCCAGCAGCCAGACAGACACTGAAGCTTTCTTT CASSQTDTEAFF
. TRBJ1-2 . TRBV10-3 TGTGCCATCAAGGGGTTAGGGCCCAACTATGGCTACACCTTC CAIKGLGPNYGYTF
. TRBJ2-3 . TRBV2 TGTGCCAGCAGTGAATCTAGCGCAAAGGCCACAGATACGCAGTATTTT CASSESSAKATDTQYF
. TRBJ1-1 . TRBV27 TGTGCCAGCAGTATCCGGGAAAACACTGAAGCTTTCTTT CASSIRENTEAFF
. TRBJ2-7 few TRBV18 TGTGCCAGCTCATCGGGGGGGGGACAGCTCTACGAGCAGTACTTC CASSSGGGQLYEQYF
TRBD1 TRBJ2-7 . TRBV6-1 TGTGCCAGCAGTGAGTCCCGGGACAGCCGTCCCTACGAGCAGTACTTC CASSESRDSRPYEQYF
TRBD2 TRBJ2-7 . TRBV7-2 TGTGCCAGCAGCTTTAACGGTGGGGGGGGCGAGCAGTACTTC CASSFNGGGGEQYF
TRBD2 TRBJ2-7 once TRBV5-4 TGTGCCAGCAGACGACTAGCGGGAGTTAGCGAGCAGTACTTC CASRRLAGVSEQYF
. TRBJ1-2 . TRBV27 TGTGCCAGCACTGGAGGGGTCGGCTACACCTTC CASTGGVGYTF
. TRBJ1-1 . TRBV5-1 TGCGCCAGCAGCTTGAGCGGCCACCTGAACACTGAAGCTTTCTTT CASSLSGHLNTEAFF
TRBD2 TRBJ2-1 . TRBV27 TGTGCCAGCAGTCACGCCCCGGCGGGAGCCTACAATGAGCAGTTCTTC CASSHAPAGAYNEQFF
. TRBJ1-1 few TRBV10-3 TGTGCCATCAGTGGGGGGGGATTGAACACTGAAGCTTTCTTT CAISGGGLNTEAFF
TRBD1 TRBJ1-2 once TRBV13 TGTGCCAGCAGCCTCGACAGGGTTGGAGATGGCTACACCTTC CASSLDRVGDGYTF
. TRBJ1-2 . TRBV7-9 TGTGCCAGCAGCGATGGGAGGGCTTACGGTGGCTACACCTTC CASSDGRAYGGYTF
. TRBJ2-1 . TRBV7-9 TGTGCCAGCAGCCGCGACCCCCTAGGCCGCCATGAGCAGTTCTTC CASSRDPLGRHEQFF
TRBD1 TRBJ1-1 . TRBV7-9 TGTGCCAGCAGCTCCCAAGGACAGGGCTCGGCTTTCTTT CASSSQGQGSAFF
. TRBJ1-3 . TRBV29-1 TGCAGCGTTGATTCGGGGTTTAACACCATATATTTT CSVDSGFNTIYF
. TRBJ1-5 once TRBV7-9 TGTGCCAGCAGCAAAGCCGGGAACAGCGGCAATCAGCCCCAGCATTTT CASSKAGNSGNQPQHF
TRBD1 TRBJ1-3 . TRBV4-3 TGCGCCAGCAGCCCGCCCGCAGGGGGCAATGGAAACACCATATATTTT CASSPPAGGNGNTIYF